These 13 T cell receptor beta chains originate from one sample sequenced in a study of blood T cell repertoires in COVID-19. Sequencing used immunoSEQ multiplex PCR; TCRdb keeps in-frame clones, though not all of them. Among approximately 77,000 clones listed, about four fifths were seen once. Sequencing was done on a sample of peripheral blood. The receptors here all came from a woman aged 60-70 years with acute or convalescent COVID-19.

This chain's CDR3 is CATSFGPGGEQYF. The CDR3 DNA sequence: TGTGCCACCTCGTTCGGTCCCGGAGGGGAGCAGTACTTC. The V and J genes are TRBV19 and TRBJ2-7; D possibly corresponds to TRBD2 (6 bases). CDR1 is LNHDA, CDR2 SQIVND, per germline (reference sequence). CDR3 length: 13 residues. V was pared by 10 bases and J by 7 bases, with 20 bases between.

With respect to this clone: This same CDR3 is encoded by further DNA sequences in the sample. The V and J genes are TRBV4-1 and TRBJ1-2; maybe TRBD1 (6 bases). The V and J ends lost 1 base and 5 bases respectively, with 11 bases between them. The germline V gene has CDR1 MGHRA and CDR2 YSYEKL. The CDR3 has 14 amino acids. Here the CDR3 DNA reads TGCGCCAGCAGCCAAGGACAGGTCTCTTATGGCTACACCTTC. This encodes CASSQGQVSYGYTF.

V gene TRBV6-4 combines with J gene TRBJ1-3, with D unresolved. This CDR3 has 15 amino acids. Germline CDR1 and CDR2: MRHNA and SNTAGT. Trimming left V 3 bases short and J 2 bases short, with 11 bases between. CDR3 DNA: TGTGCCAGCAGTGAAGAGGAGGCCCCTGGAAACACCATATATTTT. Protein: CASSEEEAPGNTIYF.

Note on this clone: Other DNA sequences in the same sample also yield this CDR3. V gene TRBV14 combines with J gene TRBJ1-1, with D unresolved. V was pared by 1 base and J by 3 bases, with 15 bases between. The CDR3 runs 16 residues. Germline values: CDR1 SGHDN, CDR2 FVKESK. The CDR3 DNA sequence: TGTGCCAGCAGCCAAGGGACGGGGTTTGAGTACACTGAAGCTTTCTTT. It is translated as CASSQGTGFEYTEAFF.

The chain has TRBV5-1 and TRBJ2-2, with D possibly being TRBD1 (6 bases). Germline CDR1 and CDR2: SGHRS and YFSETQ. With 2 bases removed from V and 3 bases from J, the gap between germline ends came to 8 bases. This CDR3 has 14 residues. Written as DNA, the CDR3 is TGCGCCAGCAGCTTAAACAGGGACACCGGGGAGCTGTTTTTT. Translating gives CASSLNRDTGELFF.

The chain employs TRBV29-1 and TRBJ1-2, with D possibly being TRBD1 (6 bases). The germline gives CDR1 SQVTM, CDR2 ANQGSEA. V gave up 2 bases and J gave up 7 bases, with 8 bases separating them. The CDR3 length is 11 residues. CDR3 amino acids: CSVETGFGYTF. In DNA form, the CDR3 reads TGCAGCGTTGAAACAGGGTTTGGCTACACCTTC. The full variable domain, in which reference TRBV29-1 and TRBJ1-2 provide the parts outside the CDR3, is SAVISQKPSRDICQRGTSLTIQCQVDSQVTMMFWYRQQPGQSLTLIATANQGSEATYESGFVIDKFPISRPNLTFSTLTVSNMSPEDSSIYLCSVETGFGYTFGSGTRLTVV.

V usage is TRBV28 and J usage is TRBJ2-7, with D maybe TRBD2 (5 bases). Germline loops: CDR1 MDHEN, CDR2 SYDVKM. The ends were cut back, 2 bases at V and 5 bases at J, with 10 bases in the middle. CDR3 length: 13 residues. CDR3 DNA sequence: TGTGCCAGCAGTTTAACCGGGAAAAACGAGCAGTACTTC. Protein: CASSLTGKNEQYF.

The chain links TRBV13 to TRBJ2-1; 9 bases line up with TRBD1. CDR1 and CDR2 (germline): PRHDT, FYEKMQ (reference sequence). Trimming cost V 5 bases and J 0 bases; bases outside gene matches: 2. CDR3 size: 15 residues. The CDR3 bases are TGTGCCAGCAGCCAGGGACAGGGCTCCTACAATGAGCAGTTCTTC. This translates into CASSQGQGSYNEQFF.

The V and J genes are TRBV4-2 and TRBJ1-2; tentatively, D is TRBD1 (6 bases). The germline V gene has CDR1 LGHNA and CDR2 YNFKEQ. This CDR3 has 17 residues. With 0 bases removed from V and 4 bases from J, the gap between germline ends came to 18 bases. The CDR3 DNA reads as TGTGCCAGCAGCCAAGAGCCTTCAGGGGCCAACCTCTATGGCTACACCTTC. It translates to CASSQEPSGANLYGYTF.

V and J are TRBV7-8 and TRBJ1-3, with D unclear. The V end lost 1 base, the J end lost 0 bases, and 7 bases lay between the germline ends. CDR3 size: 15 residues. Germline lookup yields CDR1 SGHVS and CDR2 FQNEAQ. The CDR3 region has the DNA TGTGCCAGCAGCTTAGTAGCGAGCTCTGGAAACACCATATATTTT. It is translated as CASSLVASSGNTIYF.

The chain recombines TRBV19 with TRBJ2-7; TRBD1 matches at 7 bases. The CDR3 consists of 14 residues. After removal of 7 bases from V and 0 bases from J, the junction contained 6 bases not matched to a gene. Germline V gene lookup returns CDR1 LNHDA and CDR2 SQIVND (reference sequence). This chain's CDR3 is CASKNRDSSYEQYF. The CDR3 coding sequence is TGTGCCAGTAAAAACCGGGACAGCTCCTACGAGCAGTACTTC.

This chain connects TRBV5-8 to TRBJ2-4; 8 bases map to TRBD1. The CDR3 has 14 residues. V shed 2 bases and J 7 bases; nucleotides not matched to a gene: 5. Germline CDR1 reads SGHTS; CDR2 reads YDEGEE. CDR3 bases: TGTGCCAGCAGCTTCCAGGGGGCCGGGAACATTCAGTACTTC. It codes for CASSFQGAGNIQYF.

The CDR3 DNA sequence: TGTGCCAGCAGCGTAGCCCCTAGCCCGTACAATGAGCAGTTCTTC. Amino acids: CASSVAPSPYNEQFF. This chain uses TRBV9 with TRBJ2-1, with D tentatively TRBD2 (5 bases). V lost 0 bases and J 4 bases, leaving 11 bases between the germline ends. This CDR3 has 15 residues. Germline V gene sequence: CDR1 SGDLS, CDR2 YYNGEE.